In its sample, the clone carrying this T cell receptor (beta chain) was seen many times. Its antigen is as yet unknown. This specimen belongs to a study of T cells in Graves' hyperthyroidism and ophthalmopathy. The germline CDR1 and CDR2 sequences are SGHRS and YFSETQ. The CDR3 consists of 17 residues. V lost 0 bases to trimming and J lost 2 bases, with 15 bases between them. What was amplified from RNA transcripts were TCR beta CDR3 regions. Researchers ran a first-round RT-PCR on the TCR CDR3 using the HTBI primer set. A single record per CDR3 protein comes from TCRdb applying MiXCR to the multiplex PCR reads. This sample has fewer than 750,000 distinct CDR3 sequences, with about 14% found just once. General study findings and limits: Progression to ophthalmopathy was predicted a median of about 6.6 months early.

V usage is TRBV5-1 and J usage is TRBJ1-5; a weak D match, TRBD1 (5 bases). The clonotype comes from a woman in her forties or fifties with Graves' ophthalmopathy. The sequenced sample was blood. CDR3 sequence (DNA): TGCGCCAGCAGCTTGGACCCGGGACCCCCAGGCAATCAGCCCCAGCATTTT. This gives the protein CASSLDPGPPGNQPQHF. The full variable domain, completed using reference TRBV5-1 and TRBJ1-5, is KAGVTQTPRYLIKTRGQQVTLSCSPISGHRSVSWYQQTPGQGLQFLFEYFSETQRNKGNFPGRFSGRQFSNSRSEMNVSTLELGDSALYLCASSLDPGPPGNQPQHFGDGTRLSIL.